This T cell receptor beta chain was sequenced in a study of tumor-infiltrating T cells and Merkel cell polyomavirus (TCRdb year 2017). Background on the whole study: In Merkel cell carcinoma patients, the study investigated CD8+ T cells specific for the Merkel cell polyomavirus KLL epitope. Patients received varied, non-standardized therapies including chemotherapy, radiation and immunotherapies. TRB sequencing was performed on KLL-tetramer-sorted cells from blood or tumor-infiltrating lymphocytes in roughly 15 samples, as well as on some 12 matched whole-tumor samples. On average, sorted samples contained 710 cells from blood (range about 330-8,000) and approximately 6,000 cells from TIL (range roughly 1,800-12,799). Patients presented at varying disease stages and were followed for a median of about 2.5 years, with a range of 1. Of all the tumor samples in the study, one was a frozen nodal tumor digest and another was a flash-frozen core biopsy of a metastasis.

Robust positive staining for Merkel cell polyomavirus Large T antigen was observed by immunohistochemistry in the tumors of all patients. The study included approximately twelve Merkel cell carcinoma patients who had robust KLL-tetramer+ populations, above 0.04% of CD8+ T cells, in blood and/or cultured TIL. Every patient was Caucasian, and patient ages had a median of around 63 years and ranged from roughly 45 to 85 years. Staining of at least 1.7 million cells was performed using anti-CD8 PE antibody, a KLL APC tetramer and 7-AAD viability dye. Heparinized blood underwent Ficoll preparation to isolate peripheral blood mononuclear cells, which were then cryopreserved. A FACSAriaII was used to sort cells that were tetramer-positive and CD8-high, and the sorted cells were flash frozen. From the cysteine through the phenylalanine, the CDR3 covers 15 amino acids. The retained sequence is limited to the CDR3, 45 bases, with the frame set at the first base. V is pared back by 2 bases and J by 10 bases, with 15 bases lying between the germline termini. In the germline V gene, CDR1 corresponds to SGHAT and CDR2 to FQNNGV.

Remarks on this clone: The input lacks base qualities; no much larger clone sits a single base away.

The library was obtained by the immunoSEQ multiplex PCR assay. Genomic DNA extraction, TRB sequencing and normalization were performed by Adaptive Biotechnologies (Seattle, WA). As for the authors' bioinformatics: A TRB sequence was counted as a tetramer-positive clonotype only if the sequence had an estimated two or more genomes. To compute clonality, the Shannon entropy of productive TRB sequences was normalized by log2 of unique productive sequences and then subtracted from one. KLL-specific clonotypes in tumors were identified by matching TCRbeta CDR3 amino acid sequences with those from each patient's tetramer-sorted sample. TCRdb provides this immuneACCESS table in a form limited to in-frame rearrangements. Some clones are lacking; in checked studies, under half of them reflect an unresolved V gene, and why the rest are absent is not known. V and J calls and clone size are given by that table; D and trimming were obtained from the DNA. This sample gives some 1,000 clones in total; roughly 85% of them show up just once. About 19% of the sample is taken by the ten largest.

The paper as a whole reports these results and caveats: More unique KLL-specific clonotypes in tumors (roughly 5-120 vs 0-3) was associated with a significant MCC-specific survival advantage (P = 0.0051). A higher fraction of KLL-specific T cells within tumors (roughly 1.8-20% versus roughly 0-0.14%) was associated with significantly better MCC-specific survival. The small sample size of the study (n ≈ 12 patients) is recognized as a limitation. The study examined just one viral epitope, so T cells targeting other Merkel cell polyomavirus epitopes were not captured. KLL-specific TRB repertoires were found to be diverse and largely private, with only one public clonotype, shared by two patients, identified among several hundred unique sequences.

The chain links TRBV11-2 with TRBJ1-6; possibly the D gene is TRBD1, per 6 matching bases. This TCR was sampled from a man aged 60 to 69 with Merkel cell carcinoma. Source material: Merkel cell polyomavirus peptide tetramer+ CD8+ T cells sorted from blood. The cell subset or site label, as the study defines it: CD8+ T cells binding a tetramer loaded with the MCPyV common T-antigen KLL epitope. The DNA is TGTGCCAGCAGCTTAAGCACAGGGCAAATCTCACCCCTCCACTTT. Its protein is CASSLSTGQISPLHF.